This TCR beta chain was recorded in a study of shared clonotypes between healthy human individuals. Clones were sequenced by immunoSEQ multiplex PCR, and TCRdb holds only the in-frame ones, with some missing. Of some 1.1 million clones listed, approximately 75% are singletons. This CDR3 spans 16 amino acids. V was cut by 2 bases and J by 6 bases, with 20 bases left in between. Germline V CDR1 and CDR2: SGHKS, YYEKEE (reference sequence). This clone came up many times. The sequenced sample was memory CD4+ T cells from PBMCs. Subset meaning: CD45RA-negative fraction. V is TRBV5-5 and J is TRBJ1-1; the D is unclear. The sequence was obtained from a man between 18 and 29 years old in good health. Some clones in this sample may be carry-over from other donors' samples. The CDR3 DNA follows: TGTGCCAGCAGCTTCTCCTCCTCCGGGTTTGGTGCTGAAGCTTTCTTT. Amino acid sequence: CASSFSSSGFGAEAFF.